This TCR beta chain was identified during a study of control samples from healthy donors and cancer patients. The germline gives CDR1 SGHNT, CDR2 YYREEE (reference sequence). V gave up 2 bases and J gave up 0 bases, with 8 bases separating them. This CDR3 has 15 residues. Profiling relied on immunoSEQ multiplex PCR, and the TCRdb table lists in-frame clones only, not all of them. The sample carries over 80,000 clones, about nine tenths recorded once. Material for sequencing was blood. The receptor was derived from a man aged 25-45 years in good health. J is TRBJ2-2 and V is TRBV5-4; D unclear. The CDR3 nucleotides are TGTGCCAGCAGCTTTAGGCCCGCGAACACCGGGGAGCTGTTTTTT. Amino acids: CASSFRPANTGELFF.